Given below is one T cell receptor (beta chain) in context. As yet, its antigen is unknown. The CDR3 consists of 15 residues. CDR1 is MNHNS and CDR2 is SASEGT in the germline V gene. Germline trimming cut 6 bases from V and 0 bases from J; bases unmatched to any gene: 7. The sample belongs to a study of cytomegalovirus exposure and HLA in healthy donors. Study-wide results and caveats: It was reportedly the case that the classifier diagnosed cytomegalovirus status with high specificity and sensitivity. Accurate predictions that matched the HLA-A and HLA-B alleles of most subjects were reportedly made from TCR beta sequences. Immune exposure information available was restricted to CMV serostatus.

PCR used 60 Vbeta primers and 13 Jbeta primers. Sequencing was performed with immunoSEQ multiplex PCR; in TCRdb, only in-frame clones are kept and a portion is missing. The repertoire holds 90,000 to 140,000 clones, with over 65% as singletons. Sequencing used PBMCs. This chain joins TRBV6-1 and TRBJ1-2, with TRBD1 matching over 7 bases. The TCR originated in a man aged 35-49 years in good health and CMV-seropositive. CDR3 bases: TGTGCCAGCAGGGGGGGACAGACCCCTAACTATGGCTACACCTTC. Translated: CASRGGQTPNYGYTF.